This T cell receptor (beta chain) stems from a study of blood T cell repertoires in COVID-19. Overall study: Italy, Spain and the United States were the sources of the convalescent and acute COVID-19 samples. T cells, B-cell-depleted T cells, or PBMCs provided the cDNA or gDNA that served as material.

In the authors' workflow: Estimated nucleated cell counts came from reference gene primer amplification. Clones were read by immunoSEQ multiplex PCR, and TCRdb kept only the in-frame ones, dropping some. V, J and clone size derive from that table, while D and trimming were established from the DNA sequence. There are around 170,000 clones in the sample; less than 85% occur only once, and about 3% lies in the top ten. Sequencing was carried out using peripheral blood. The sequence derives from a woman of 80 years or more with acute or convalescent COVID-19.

The CDR3 spells CASSLDRAQPQHF. CDR3 DNA: TGTGCCAGCAGCCTGGACAGGGCTCAGCCCCAGCATTTT. This sequence joins TRBV28 and TRBJ1-5, with TRBD1 identical over 8 bases. Germline loops: CDR1 MDHEN, CDR2 SYDVKM. V lost 6 bases, J lost 6 bases, and 4 bases stayed unmatched. The CDR3 is made up of 13 amino acids.